This TCR beta chain was captured by sequencing in a study of long-term antiretroviral therapy in people with HIV. Whole-study findings and limits: HIV repertoire CDR3 lengths ranged less widely than those of controls. Samples were collected from the mid-2000s to the late 2010s under possibly less effective ART regimens. Repertoire dominance by clones expanded before ART was seen at all time points. Transplant donor controls retained higher diversity, though diversity increased after ART.

Assay version v3.0 of immunoSEQ was used, and it was run at survey level. Libraries were prepared by immunoSEQ multiplex PCR; TCRdb keeps only in-frame clonotypes and omits some of them. This table has 30,000 to 40,000 clones, roughly 85% appearing once. This clone was counted between two and nine times. Its cognate antigen is unknown. The CDR3 length is 16 residues. Sequencing was performed on unsorted PBMCs, taken 0.4 years before starting antiretroviral therapy. This TCR came from a man between 18 and 29 years old with HIV. The chain recombines TRBV21-1 with TRBJ1-5. TRBV21-1 is listed as a pseudogene. The CDR3 loop reads CASSKQGLNGNQPQHF. The CDR3 DNA reads TGTGCCAGCAGCAAACAGGGACTCAATGGCAATCAGCCCCAGCATTTT.